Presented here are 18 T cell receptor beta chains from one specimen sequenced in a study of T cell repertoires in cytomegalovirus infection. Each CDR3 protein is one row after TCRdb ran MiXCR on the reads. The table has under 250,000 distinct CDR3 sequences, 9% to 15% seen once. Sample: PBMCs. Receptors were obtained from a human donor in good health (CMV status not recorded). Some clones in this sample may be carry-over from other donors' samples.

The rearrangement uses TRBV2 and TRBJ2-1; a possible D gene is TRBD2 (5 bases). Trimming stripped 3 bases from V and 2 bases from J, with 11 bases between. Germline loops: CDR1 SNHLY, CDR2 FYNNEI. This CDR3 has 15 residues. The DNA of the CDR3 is TGTGCCAGCAGTGACGGAGCGGCGGCCTACAATGAGCAGTTCTTC. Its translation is CASSDGAAAYNEQFF.

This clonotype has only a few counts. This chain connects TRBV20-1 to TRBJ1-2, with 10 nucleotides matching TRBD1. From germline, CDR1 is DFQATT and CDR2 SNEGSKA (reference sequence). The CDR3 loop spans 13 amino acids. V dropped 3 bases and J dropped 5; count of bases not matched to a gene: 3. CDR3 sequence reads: CSARDRGAYGYTF. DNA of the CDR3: TGCAGTGCTAGGGACAGGGGGGCTTATGGCTACACCTTC.

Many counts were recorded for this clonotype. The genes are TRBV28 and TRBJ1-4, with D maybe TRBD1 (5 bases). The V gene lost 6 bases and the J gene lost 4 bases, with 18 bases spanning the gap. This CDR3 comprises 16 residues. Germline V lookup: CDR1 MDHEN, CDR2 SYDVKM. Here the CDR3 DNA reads TGTGCCAGCAGCCTTGCTGGGACGGCGGTTAATGAAAAACTGTTTTTT. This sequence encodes CASSLAGTAVNEKLFF.

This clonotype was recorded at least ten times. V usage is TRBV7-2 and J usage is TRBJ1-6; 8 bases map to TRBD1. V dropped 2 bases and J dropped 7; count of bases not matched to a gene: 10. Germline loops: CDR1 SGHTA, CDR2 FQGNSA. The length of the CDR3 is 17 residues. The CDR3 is CASSLTGGGQLNSPLHF. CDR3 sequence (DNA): TGTGCCAGCAGCTTAACAGGGGGGGGACAACTAAATTCACCCCTCCACTTT.

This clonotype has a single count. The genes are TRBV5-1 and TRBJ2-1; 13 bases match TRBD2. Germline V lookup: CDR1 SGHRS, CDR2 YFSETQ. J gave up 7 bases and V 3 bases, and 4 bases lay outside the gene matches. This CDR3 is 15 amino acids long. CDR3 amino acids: CASSSTSGGGNEQFF. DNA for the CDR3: TGCGCCAGCAGCTCCACTAGCGGGGGGGGAAATGAGCAGTTCTTC.

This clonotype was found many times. In nucleotides, the CDR3 is TGTGCCAGCAGCTTAGGATTCTCAGGGCCAAGCAATCAGCCCCAGCATTTT. This gives the protein CASSLGFSGPSNQPQHF. The genes are TRBV7-2 and TRBJ1-5, with D possibly matching TRBD1 (5 bases). V lost 1 base to trimming and J lost 1 base, with 14 bases between them. This CDR3 region has 17 residues. Germline CDR1 SGHTA, CDR2 FQGNSA. The full variable domain, with the rest looked up from reference TRBV7-2 and TRBJ1-5, is GAGVSQSPSNKVTEKGKDVELRCDPISGHTALYWYRQSLGQGLEFLIYFQGNSAPDKSGLPSDRFSAERTGGSVSTLTIQRTQQEDSAVYLCASSLGFSGPSNQPQHFGDGTRLSIL.

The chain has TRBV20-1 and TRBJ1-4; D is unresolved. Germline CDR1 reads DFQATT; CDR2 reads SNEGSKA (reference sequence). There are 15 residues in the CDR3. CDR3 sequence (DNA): TGCAGCACAGAGAGGGCCCGGCTTATTAATGAAAAACTGTTTTTT. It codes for CSTERARLINEKLFF.

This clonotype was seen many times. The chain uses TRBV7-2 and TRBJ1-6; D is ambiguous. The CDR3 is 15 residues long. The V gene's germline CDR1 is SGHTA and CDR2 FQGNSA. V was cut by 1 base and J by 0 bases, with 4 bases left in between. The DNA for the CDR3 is TGTGCCAGCAGCTTAGAGAGCTCCTATAATTCACCCCTCCACTTT. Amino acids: CASSLESSYNSPLHF.

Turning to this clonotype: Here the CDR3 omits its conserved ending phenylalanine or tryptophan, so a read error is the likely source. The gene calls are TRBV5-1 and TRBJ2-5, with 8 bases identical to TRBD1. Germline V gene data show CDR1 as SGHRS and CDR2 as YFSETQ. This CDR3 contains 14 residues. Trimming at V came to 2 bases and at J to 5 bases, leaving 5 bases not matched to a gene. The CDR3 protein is CASSLQGGDETQYY. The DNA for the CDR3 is TGCGCCAGCAGCTTACAGGGGGGAGATGAGACCCAGTACTAC.

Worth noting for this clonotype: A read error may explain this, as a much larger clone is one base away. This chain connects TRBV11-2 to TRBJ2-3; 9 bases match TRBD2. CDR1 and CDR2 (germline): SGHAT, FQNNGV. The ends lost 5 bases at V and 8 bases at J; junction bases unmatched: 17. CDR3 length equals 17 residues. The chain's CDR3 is CASSPHGGRAMAVTQYF. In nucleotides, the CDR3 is TGTGCCAGCAGCCCCCACGGCGGGAGGGCCATGGCAGTTACGCAGTATTTT.

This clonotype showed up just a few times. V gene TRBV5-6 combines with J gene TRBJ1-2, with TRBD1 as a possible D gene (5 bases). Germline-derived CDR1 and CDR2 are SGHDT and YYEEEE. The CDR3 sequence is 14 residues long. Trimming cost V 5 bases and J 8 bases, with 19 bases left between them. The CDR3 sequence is CASRRRGRAFGYTF. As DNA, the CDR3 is TGTGCCAGCAGGCGAAGGGGACGGGCGTTCGGCTACACCTTC.

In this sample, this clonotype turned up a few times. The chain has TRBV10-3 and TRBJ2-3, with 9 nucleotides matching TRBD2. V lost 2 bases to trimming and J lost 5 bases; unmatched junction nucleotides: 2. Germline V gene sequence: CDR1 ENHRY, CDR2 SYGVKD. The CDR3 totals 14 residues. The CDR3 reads CAISEVAGEDTQYF. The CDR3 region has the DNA TGTGCCATCAGTGAGGTAGCGGGAGAAGATACGCAGTATTTT.

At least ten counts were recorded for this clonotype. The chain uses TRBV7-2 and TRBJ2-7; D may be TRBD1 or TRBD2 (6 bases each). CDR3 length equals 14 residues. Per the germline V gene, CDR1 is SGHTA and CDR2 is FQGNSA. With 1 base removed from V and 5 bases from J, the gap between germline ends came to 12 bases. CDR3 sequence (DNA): TGTGCCAGCAGCTTAGAAGGGGGGCGGGACGAGCAGTACTTC. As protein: CASSLEGGRDEQYF.

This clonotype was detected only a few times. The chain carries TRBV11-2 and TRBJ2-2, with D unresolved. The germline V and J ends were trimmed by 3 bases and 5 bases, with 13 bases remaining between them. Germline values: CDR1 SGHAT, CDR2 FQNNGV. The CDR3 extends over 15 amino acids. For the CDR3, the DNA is TGTGCCAGCAGCTTGACGGGTGTATCTACCGGGGAGCTGTTTTTT. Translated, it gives CASSLTGVSTGELFF.

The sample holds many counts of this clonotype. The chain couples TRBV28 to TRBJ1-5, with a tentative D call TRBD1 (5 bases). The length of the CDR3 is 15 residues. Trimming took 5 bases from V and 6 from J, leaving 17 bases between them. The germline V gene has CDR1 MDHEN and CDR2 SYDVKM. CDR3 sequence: CASSQGRVVSQPQHF. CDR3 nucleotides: TGTGCCAGCAGTCAGGGACGGGTCGTGAGTCAGCCCCAGCATTTT. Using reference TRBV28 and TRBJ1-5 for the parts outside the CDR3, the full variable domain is DVKVTQSSRYLVKRTGEKVFLECVQDMDHENMFWYRQDPGLGLRLIYFSYDVKMKEKGDIPEGYSVSREKKERFSLILESASTNQTSMYLCASSQGRVVSQPQHFGDGTRLSIL.

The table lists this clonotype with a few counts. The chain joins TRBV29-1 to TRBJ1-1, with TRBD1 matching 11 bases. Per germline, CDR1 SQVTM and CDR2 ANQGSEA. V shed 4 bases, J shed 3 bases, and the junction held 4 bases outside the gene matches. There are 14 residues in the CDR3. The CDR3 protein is CSVGGTGGYTEAFF. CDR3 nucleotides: TGCAGCGTTGGTGGGACAGGGGGATACACTGAAGCTTTCTTT.

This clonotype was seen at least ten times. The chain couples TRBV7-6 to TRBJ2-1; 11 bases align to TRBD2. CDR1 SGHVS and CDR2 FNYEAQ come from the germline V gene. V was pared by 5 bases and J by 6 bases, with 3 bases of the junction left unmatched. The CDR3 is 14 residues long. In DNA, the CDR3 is TGTGCCAGCAGCGCTGGGACTAGCGGCAATGAGCAGTTCTTC. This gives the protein CASSAGTSGNEQFF.

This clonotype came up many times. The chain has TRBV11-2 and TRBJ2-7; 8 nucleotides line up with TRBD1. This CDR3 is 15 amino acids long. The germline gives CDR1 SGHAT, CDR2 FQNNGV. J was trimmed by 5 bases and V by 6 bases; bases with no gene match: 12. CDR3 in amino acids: CASRHWGQVFNEQYF. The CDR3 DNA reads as TGTGCCAGCAGACATTGGGGACAGGTCTTCAACGAGCAGTACTTC. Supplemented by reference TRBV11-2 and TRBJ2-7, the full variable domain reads EAGVAQSPRYKIIEKRQSVAFWCNPISGHATLYWYQQILGQGPKLLIQFQNNGVVDDSQLPKDRFSAERLKGVDSTLKIQPAKLEDSAVYLCASRHWGQVFNEQYFGPGTRLTVT.